The 14 T cell receptor beta chains in this list originate from one sample, sequenced in a study of vaccination and CD4 T cells after COVID-19. The sample's treatment: roughly nine-day PBMC culture with coronavirus spike peptide pools or control peptides (ViraFEST assay). The antigens for these receptors are not known. Sequencing of DNA taken from cultured CD4+ T cells relied on the Oncomine TCR Beta short-read assay. Each CDR3 protein is one row after TCRdb ran MiXCR on the PCR reads. Of fewer than 15,000 distinct CDR3 sequences detected, about two thirds appear once; the ten largest clones hold about 12%. The sample was CD4+ T cells from blood, cultured in vitro. The receptors derive from a human donor who had recovered from COVID-19.

This chain joins TRBV6-1 and TRBJ2-5; D perhaps matches TRBD2 (6 bases). Germline CDR1 MNHNS, CDR2 SASEGT. Trimming removed 6 bases from V and 2 bases from J, with 16 bases in between. This CDR3 is 15 amino acids long. The CDR3 spells CASSSPRRGQETQYF. The CDR3 DNA reads as TGTGCCAGCAGCTCGCCCCGGCGGGGTCAAGAGACCCAGTACTTC.

The CDR3 protein is CASSTGPAQETQYF. As DNA, the CDR3 is TGTGCCAGCAGCACGGGTCCCGCTCAAGAGACCCAGTACTTC. The chain couples TRBV6-1 to TRBJ2-5, with D unresolved. V lost 6 bases to trimming and J lost 2 bases, with 13 bases between them. The germline V gene has CDR1 MNHNS and CDR2 SASEGT. CDR3 length: 14 amino acids.

This clonotype was detected only once. V and J are TRBV20-1 and TRBJ2-5; D not resolved. The V gene's germline CDR1 is DFQATT and CDR2 SNEGSKA (reference sequence). V lost 6 bases and J 2 bases, leaving 16 bases between the germline ends. The CDR3 runs to 14 residues. CDR3 region: CSAPKGQLQETQYF. In DNA form, the CDR3 reads TGCAGTGCCCCTAAAGGCCAGCTACAAGAGACCCAGTACTTC.

This chain connects TRBV4-2 to TRBJ1-5; D not certain. This CDR3 comprises 13 residues. CDR1 is LGHNA, CDR2 YNFKEQ, per germline. The V gene lost 2 bases and the J gene lost 5 bases, with 7 bases spanning the gap. The CDR3 DNA follows: TGTGCCAGCAGCCAACGCGCCGATCAGCCCCAGCATTTT. Its protein product is CASSQRADQPQHF.

This chain links TRBV28 with TRBJ1-5, with a tentative D call TRBD1 (5 bases). The germline CDR1 and CDR2 sequences are MDHEN and SYDVKM. V was cut by 8 bases and J by 6 bases, with 17 bases left in between. The CDR3 extends over 14 amino acids. The CDR3 DNA reads TGTGCCAGCCGAAAGGGAGGGACCCGTCAGCCCCAGCATTTT. Translation: CASRKGGTRQPQHF.

In its sample, this clonotype was seen once. The V call is TRBV2, the J call TRBJ1-1, with D maybe TRBD1 (5 bases). This CDR3 region has 12 residues. V lost 7 bases and J 7 bases, leaving 13 bases between the germline ends. Germline V gene sequence: CDR1 SNHLY, CDR2 FYNNEI. Written as DNA, the CDR3 is TGTGCCAGCACCGACAGTCCCATTGAAGCTTTCTTT. Protein: CASTDSPIEAFF.

The chain couples TRBV21-1 to TRBJ1-1; the table's D call, TRBD1, was not checked against the DNA. TRBV21-1 is a pseudogene. This CDR3 is built from 15 residues. CDR3 amino acids: CASSKGEGQNTEAFF. The DNA of the CDR3 is TGTGCCAGCAGCAAAGGCGAGGGGCAGAACACTGAAGCTTTCTTT.

This clonotype was detected only a few times. This chain links TRBV20-1 with TRBJ2-7, with a weak D call TRBD1 (5 bases). CDR1 is DFQATT, CDR2 SNEGSKA, per germline (reference sequence). The CDR3 length is 15 residues. V was shortened by 6 bases and J by 4 bases, with 22 bases between the two germline ends. The CDR3 sequence: CSAVGAKPLYYEQYF. The DNA of the CDR3 is TGCAGTGCGGTAGGGGCTAAGCCCTTATATTACGAGCAGTACTTC.

This clonotype appeared a few times. A junction boundary mismatches the germline segment, possibly from a read error. The chain joins TRBV24-1 to TRBJ2-1; tentatively, D is TRBD1 (5 bases). The length of the CDR3 is 13 residues. Germline V CDR1 and CDR2: KGHDR, SFDVKD. CDR3 loop: CATSEAGMDEQFF. The DNA of the CDR3 is TGTGCCACAAGTGAGGCAGGGATGGATGAGCAGTTCTTC.

V usage is TRBV15 and J usage is TRBJ2-5; 9 positions match TRBD2. Germline V gives CDR1 LNHNV, CDR2 YYDKDF (reference sequence). V gave up 0 bases and J gave up 5 bases; unmatched junction bases: 7. The CDR3 contains 16 residues. The CDR3 here is CATSRDRAGGPETQYF. The CDR3 DNA reads as TGTGCCACCAGCAGAGATAGGGCGGGAGGGCCGGAGACCCAGTACTTC. The whole variable domain, filled in from reference TRBV15 and TRBJ2-5, reads DAMVIQNPRYQVTQFGKPVTLSCSQTLNHNVMYWYQQKSSQAPKLLFHYYDKDFNNEADTPDNFQSRRPNTSFCFLDIRSPGLGDTAMYLCATSRDRAGGPETQYFGPGTRLLVL.

The V and J genes are TRBV12-3 or TRBV12-4 and TRBJ1-2; D gene uncertain. CDR3 length: 12 residues. Trimming shortened V by 6 bases and J by 4 bases, and 9 bases separated the two germline ends. DNA of the CDR3: TGTGCCAGCAGCAATCTGGGCTATGGCTACACCTTC. Its translation: CASSNLGYGYTF.

This clonotype was counted between two and nine times. CDR3 residues: CASSILGSGTQYF. The CDR3 region has the DNA TGTGCCAGTAGTATATTGGGCTCGGGGACCCAGTACTTC. This chain connects TRBV19 to TRBJ2-5, with D unresolved. The CDR3 covers 13 residues. CDR1 LNHDA and CDR2 SQIVND come from the germline V gene (reference sequence). Trimming left V 2 bases short and J 7 bases short, with 11 bases between.

By proportion, this clonotype is medium-sized (0.01 to 0.1%). J is TRBJ2-2 and V is TRBV6-2 or TRBV6-3, with D tentatively TRBD2 (5 bases). The germline V gene encodes CDR1 MNHEY and CDR2 SVGEGT. CDR3 length equals 15 residues. V was clipped by 0 bases and J by 7 bases, with 12 bases between them. The CDR3 coding sequence is TGTGCCAGCAGTTACTCCCCCGAGGGTAGCGGGGAGCTGTTTTTT. Its translation: CASSYSPEGSGELFF.

V gene TRBV20-1 combines with J gene TRBJ2-1, with 12 bases aligning to TRBD2. After removal of 6 bases from V and 6 bases from J, the junction contained 15 bases not matched to a gene. The CDR3 loop spans 17 amino acids. CDR1 is DFQATT and CDR2 is SNEGSKA in the germline V gene (reference sequence). CDR3 in DNA: TGCAGTGCCAAGATTGGGGCCCTAGCGGGAGGGGGCAATGAGCAGTTCTTC. Translating gives CSAKIGALAGGGNEQFF.